One sample yielded the 12 T cell receptor beta chains listed below, sequenced in a study of radiotherapy plus CTLA-4 blockade in lung cancer. Generated by immunoSEQ multiplex PCR, the TCRdb table keeps only in-frame clones and is missing some. The sample has around 86,000 clones, 80% to 85% seen once; the top ten hold 0.82%. The sequences come from peripheral blood, collected from a patient treated with radiotherapy plus ipilimumab. These receptors all come from a human donor with non-small cell lung cancer who had stable disease on radiotherapy plus ipilimumab.

CDR3: CASSLVPPDRDSYGYTF. For the CDR3, the DNA is TGCGCCAGCAGCTTGGTGCCCCCCGACAGGGACTCTTATGGCTACACCTTC. The V call is TRBV5-1, the J call TRBJ1-2; 7 bases fit TRBD1. The CDR3 has 17 amino acids. The trim removed 0 bases at V and 5 bases at J, leaving 13 bases unmatched. Germline V lookup: CDR1 SGHRS, CDR2 YFSETQ.

The chain joins TRBV27 to TRBJ2-5, with TRBD1 matching 7 bases. This CDR3 has 13 residues. Losses at the gene ends were 10 bases for V and 1 base for J; bases not matched to a gene: 6. From germline, CDR1 is MNHEY and CDR2 SMNVEV (reference sequence). The DNA for the CDR3 is TGTGCCACCCGCAGGGACAGCCAAGAGACCCAGTACTTC. It specifies CATRRDSQETQYF.

This chain links TRBV6-4 with TRBJ2-3, with 8 bases lining up with TRBD1. J gave up 2 bases and V 2 bases, and 3 bases lay outside the gene matches. This CDR3 comprises 15 residues. Germline CDR1 is MRHNA and CDR2 is SNTAGT. The CDR3 here is CASSDQGAYTDTQYF. The CDR3 nucleotides are TGTGCCAGCAGTGACCAGGGGGCGTACACAGATACGCAGTATTTT.

The chain has TRBV7-2 and TRBJ1-2; tentative D call: TRBD1 (6 bases). The CDR3 length is 15 residues. Germline CDR1 reads SGHTA; CDR2 reads FQGNSA. V was cut by 4 bases and J by 7 bases, with 19 bases left in between. CDR3 region: CASSSVEGGVGGYTF. CDR3 DNA sequence: TGTGCCAGCAGCTCCGTAGAAGGGGGGGTCGGTGGCTACACCTTC.

The chain recombines TRBV7-6 with TRBJ2-4; 9 positions match TRBD2. Germline CDR1 SGHVS, CDR2 FNYEAQ. This CDR3 has 16 amino acids. The V segment lost 3 bases and the J segment 6 bases; nucleotides outside the gene matches: 9. In DNA form, the CDR3 reads TGTGCCAGCAGCTTGGCGGCGGGGGGGGAGGTAAACATTCAGTACTTC. It codes for CASSLAAGGEVNIQYF.

The chain employs TRBV7-6 and TRBJ2-7; 11 bases align to TRBD2. CDR3 length equals 13 residues. Germline V lookup: CDR1 SGHVS, CDR2 FNYEAQ. Germline trimming cut 4 bases from V and 6 bases from J; bases unmatched to any gene: 2. The CDR3 region has the DNA TGTGCCAGCAGCTCCGGGACTAGCGGCGAGCAGTACTTC. This encodes CASSSGTSGEQYF. Full variable domain (missing parts from reference TRBV7-6 and TRBJ2-7): GAGVSQSPRYKVTKRGQDVALRCDPISGHVSLYWYRQALGQGPEFLTYFNYEAQQDKSGLPNDRFSAERPEGSISTLTIQRTEQRDSAMYRCASSSGTSGEQYFGPGTRLTVT.

About this clone itself: The germline gene is not matched at one end of the junction; a read error may be the cause. V is TRBV5-6 and J is TRBJ2-5; D is ambiguous. This CDR3 has 15 residues. Germline V gene data show CDR1 as SGHDT and CDR2 as YYEEEE. The CDR3 region has the DNA TGTGCCAGCCGCTTTGAAGGCGGAGCCCAAGAGACCCAGTACTTC. This codes for CASRFEGGAQETQYF.

This clone was detected only once. This rearrangement joins TRBV11-3 to TRBJ2-3; D is undetermined. V lost 3 bases, J lost 5 bases, and 15 bases lay in between. This CDR3 has 15 residues. Germline CDR1 and CDR2: SGHNT and YENEEA. The CDR3 spells CASSLAGPQRDTQYF. CDR3 bases: TGTGCCAGCAGCTTGGCCGGGCCCCAACGAGATACGCAGTATTTT.

The chain links TRBV29-1 to TRBJ2-3; D call uncertain. Trimming stripped 1 base from V and 1 base from J, with 15 bases between. This CDR3 has 16 amino acids. CDR1 and CDR2 (germline): SQVTM, ANQGSEA. DNA of the CDR3: TGCAGCGTTGAAGGCCCGGGTCATTATGGCACAGATACGCAGTATTTT. It yields the protein CSVEGPGHYGTDTQYF.

This sequence joins TRBV28 and TRBJ1-1; no clear D gene. The CDR3 spans 13 residues. The V end lost 5 bases, the J end lost 3 bases, and 10 bases lay between the germline ends. Germline CDR1 is MDHEN and CDR2 is SYDVKM. CDR3 DNA: TGTGCCAGCAGTCGACCGCGGCACACTGAAGCTTTCTTT. As protein: CASSRPRHTEAFF.

In DNA, the CDR3 is TGTGCCAGCAGTGTAAGGCCCCCGTCCACCTACAATGAGCAGTTCTTC. This codes for CASSVRPPSTYNEQFF. The J gene is TRBJ2-1, the V gene TRBV2, with D hard to call. CDR3 size: 16 residues. V gave up 4 bases and J gave up 2 bases, with 15 bases separating them. The germline V gene encodes CDR1 SNHLY and CDR2 FYNNEI.

This clone was observed a handful of times. The chain has TRBV19 and TRBJ2-7, with 9 bases that match TRBD1. Losses at the gene ends were 9 bases for V and 2 bases for J; bases not matched to a gene: 8. Germline-derived CDR1 and CDR2 are LNHDA and SQIVND (reference sequence). The length of the CDR3 is 14 residues. As DNA, the CDR3 is TGTGCCAGCTCCTACAGGGGGCCGACCTACGAGCAGTACTTC. Translated: CASSYRGPTYEQYF.